Presented here are 19 T cell receptor beta chains from one specimen sequenced in a study of technical replicates of blood from a few donors. Sequencing was performed with immunoSEQ multiplex PCR; in TCRdb, only in-frame clones are kept and a portion is missing. The sample carries roughly 16,000 clones, 87% recorded once. Sample: PBMCs. These receptors all stem from a human donor in good health.

The DNA of the CDR3 is TGTGCCAGCAGCGCCTCGGGACTCGGGGGAGAGACCCAGTACTTC. Protein sequence: CASSASGLGGETQYF. This chain links TRBV7-9 with TRBJ2-5; D is perhaps TRBD2 (6 bases). The CDR3 loop spans 15 amino acids. CDR1 is SEHNR and CDR2 is FQNEAQ in the germline V gene (reference sequence). Trimming removed 5 bases at V and 4 bases at J, with 17 bases between.

The rearrangement links TRBV11-2 to TRBJ2-7; weak D call: TRBD1 (6 bases). Germline CDR1 and CDR2: SGHAT and FQNNGV. The CDR3 covers 14 residues. V was clipped by 2 bases and J by 2 bases, with 10 bases between them. The CDR3 spells CASSLYRDAYEQYF. CDR3 coding DNA: TGTGCCAGCAGCTTATACAGGGACGCCTACGAGCAGTACTTC.

V usage is TRBV6-6 and J usage is TRBJ1-3; TRBD1 matches at 9 bases. The CDR3 consists of 14 residues. CDR1 is MNHNY and CDR2 is SVGAGI in the germline V gene (reference sequence). After removal of 6 bases from V and 6 bases from J, the junction contained 6 bases not matched to a gene. The CDR3 DNA is TGTGCCAGCAGCACCGGGACAGGGACAAACACCATATATTTT. Protein product: CASSTGTGTNTIYF.

V gene TRBV7-2 combines with J gene TRBJ1-5; no clear D gene. The CDR3 totals 15 residues. CDR1 and CDR2 (germline): SGHTA, FQGNSA. Between the trimmed V and J ends, which lost 2 bases and 0 bases, there was a span of 8 bases. The CDR3 is CASSLTYHSNQPQHF. DNA of the CDR3: TGTGCCAGCAGCTTAACCTATCATAGCAATCAGCCCCAGCATTTT.

This clone occurred once. This chain joins TRBV28 and TRBJ1-2; D gene uncertain. V gave up 5 bases and J gave up 7 bases, with 11 bases separating them. Germline lookup yields CDR1 MDHEN and CDR2 SYDVKM. The length of the CDR3 is 12 residues. CDR3 residues: CASSTRPSGYTF. CDR3 bases: TGTGCCAGCAGTACCAGGCCCTCTGGCTACACCTTC.

The chain recombines TRBV6-5 with TRBJ2-7, with 9 bases lining up with TRBD1. After removal of 0 bases from V and 8 bases from J, the junction contained 8 bases not matched to a gene. The CDR3 runs to 15 residues. CDR1 MNHEY and CDR2 SVGAGI come from the germline V gene. The CDR3 region has the DNA TGTGCCAGCAGTTACTCTCGACAGGGGGGAGGGAAGCAGTACTTC. Translating gives CASSYSRQGGGKQYF.

This chain links TRBV10-3 with TRBJ2-7, with D possibly matching TRBD1 (5 bases). CDR3 length equals 13 residues. The V and J ends lost 2 bases and 9 bases respectively, with 14 bases between them. Germline V CDR1 and CDR2: ENHRY, SYGVKD. The CDR3 nucleotides read TGTGCCATCAGTGAGGCCTCTCAGGGAAGGCAGTACTTC. It yields the protein CAISEASQGRQYF.

This chain links TRBV10-3 with TRBJ1-1; D is unclear. V was cut by 0 bases and J by 5 bases, with 10 bases left in between. Germline CDR1 reads ENHRY; CDR2 reads SYGVKD. The CDR3 extends over 14 amino acids. The chain's CDR3 is CAISESEGRTEAFF. The DNA for the CDR3 is TGTGCCATCAGTGAGTCGGAGGGCCGAACTGAAGCTTTCTTT.

This clone came up once. The chain recombines TRBV6-1 with TRBJ1-1, with D tentatively TRBD1 (6 bases). Germline CDR1 is MNHNS and CDR2 is SASEGT. This CDR3 is 14 amino acids long. Trimming took 7 bases from V and 8 from J, leaving 20 bases between them. CDR3 nucleotide sequence: TGTGCCAGCACTAAAAAACCACTCGGGACAGAAGCTTTCTTT. Translation gives CASTKKPLGTEAFF.

This clone was seen a few times. This chain uses TRBV6-1 with TRBJ2-7; TRBD1 might be the D (5 bases). The CDR3 totals 16 residues. From germline, CDR1 is MNHNS and CDR2 SASEGT. Between the trimmed V and J ends, which lost 2 bases and 2 bases, there was a span of 16 bases. The CDR3 protein is CASSEYAAGATYEQYF. CDR3 sequence (DNA): TGTGCCAGCAGTGAATATGCGGCTGGGGCCACCTACGAGCAGTACTTC.

This clone has only one observation. This chain connects TRBV19 to TRBJ1-5; a weak D match, TRBD1 (5 bases). V was pared by 3 bases and J by 3 bases, with 12 bases between. CDR3 length: 15 residues. Looked up from germline, CDR1 is LNHDA and CDR2 is SQIVND (reference sequence). CDR3 DNA: TGTGCCAGTAGTATGGGAGGGGTTTCCAATCAGCCCCAGCATTTT. Protein product: CASSMGGVSNQPQHF.

The rearrangement uses TRBV29-1 and TRBJ2-1; possibly TRBD2 for D (5 bases). CDR1 SQVTM and CDR2 ANQGSEA come from the germline V gene. The CDR3 has 12 amino acids. The germline V and J ends were trimmed by 4 bases and 5 bases, with 9 bases remaining between them. CDR3 region: CSVVLADNEQFF. The CDR3 bases are TGCAGCGTTGTGCTAGCAGACAATGAGCAGTTCTTC.

The genes are TRBV10-3 and TRBJ1-2; 7 nucleotides line up with TRBD1. This CDR3 has 14 amino acids. Germline-derived CDR1 and CDR2 are ENHRY and SYGVKD. The J segment lost 3 bases and the V segment lost 6 bases, leaving 7 bases of the junction unmatched. Here the CDR3 DNA reads TGTGCCATCAGATCGGGACAGCATGACTATGGCTACACCTTC. Encoded protein: CAIRSGQHDYGYTF.

CDR3 in amino acids: CASSPQAQPQHF. The CDR3 bases are TGTGCCAGCAGCCCCCAGGCGCAGCCCCAGCATTTT. The chain links TRBV7-2 to TRBJ1-5; D gene unclear. This CDR3 has 12 amino acids. Germline V CDR1 and CDR2: SGHTA, FQGNSA. Between the trimmed V and J ends, which lost 5 bases and 7 bases, there was a span of 9 bases.

The gene calls are TRBV28 and TRBJ2-1; 7 bases map to TRBD2. From germline, CDR1 is MDHEN and CDR2 SYDVKM. J lost 5 bases, V lost 6 bases, and 13 bases had no gene match. The CDR3 contains 16 residues. The CDR3 reads CASSLTKGGVNNEQFF. The CDR3 nucleotides are TGTGCCAGCAGCCTAACCAAGGGAGGGGTAAACAATGAGCAGTTCTTC.

V gene TRBV2 combines with J gene TRBJ2-1; maybe TRBD1 (5 bases). CDR1 and CDR2 from the germline V gene are SNHLY and FYNNEI. This CDR3 spans 14 amino acids. V lost 6 bases, J lost 4 bases, and 13 bases lay in between. The CDR3 DNA follows: TGTGCCAGCAGGCCAAACGCAGGGTACAATGAGCAGTTCTTC. This sequence encodes CASRPNAGYNEQFF.

The J gene is TRBJ2-7, the V gene TRBV29-1; the D gene is possibly TRBD1 (5 bases). Germline CDR1 is SQVTM and CDR2 is ANQGSEA. The V end was cut by 2 bases, the J end by 4 bases, with 9 bases between. The CDR3 covers 12 residues. Here the CDR3 DNA reads TGCAGCGTTGAACAAGACAGTTACGAGCAGTACTTC. This gives the protein CSVEQDSYEQYF.

The J gene is TRBJ2-5, the V gene TRBV5-4, with D tentatively TRBD1 (5 bases). Deletions cut 1 base from V and 2 bases from J, with 9 bases between. The germline V gene encodes CDR1 SGHNT and CDR2 YYREEE (reference sequence). This CDR3 spans 14 amino acids. The CDR3 DNA sequence: TGTGCCAGCAGCTTGAGTGACAGACAAGAGACCCAGTACTTC. Translation gives CASSLSDRQETQYF.

This rearrangement joins TRBV9 to TRBJ2-1; weak D call: TRBD1 (6 bases). V was pared by 3 bases and J by 6 bases, with 13 bases between. Germline lookup yields CDR1 SGDLS and CDR2 YYNGEE. The CDR3 contains 14 residues. CDR3 sequence: CASSAGGQPNEQFF. CDR3 sequence (DNA): TGTGCCAGCAGCGCAGGAGGACAGCCCAATGAGCAGTTCTTC.